The 25 T cell receptor beta chains below were found in one sample sequenced in a study of identical twins. TCRdb redid the calling of the 5' RACE reads with MiXCR, one entry per CDR3 protein. The sample yields some 500,000 distinct CDR3 sequences, 14% seen once. These data are also associated with another study on yellow fever vaccine responses in identical twins.

Specimen: CD4+ T cells sorted from blood. These receptor sequences come from a woman between 18 and 29 years old in good health.

This clonotype was detected only a few times. The V gene is TRBV6-1, the J gene TRBJ1-1; D is unresolved. V was cut by 7 bases and J by 3 bases, with 6 bases left in between. The germline gives CDR1 MNHNS, CDR2 SASEGT. This CDR3 spans 11 amino acids. As DNA, the CDR3 is TGTGCCAGCATTAAATACACTGAAGCTTTCTTT. Translation gives CASIKYTEAFF.

CDR3 loop: CATSDWGGLASSYNEQFF. As DNA, the CDR3 is TGTGCCACCAGTGATTGGGGGGGACTAGCCTCCTCCTACAATGAGCAGTTCTTC. The chain is built from TRBV24-1 and TRBJ2-1; TRBD2 matches 9 bases. The CDR3 is 18 amino acids. With V trimmed by 2 bases and J by 0 bases, 7 bases remained unmatched. Per the germline V gene, CDR1 is KGHDR and CDR2 is SFDVKD.

At least ten counts were recorded for this clonotype. CDR3 DNA sequence: TGTGCCAGCAGCATCGACCCCGGGGCCGAGCAGTACTTC. Translated: CASSIDPGAEQYF. The chain recombines TRBV7-8 with TRBJ2-7; D may be TRBD1 or TRBD2 (5 bases each). V was pared by 5 bases and J by 6 bases, with 14 bases between. This CDR3 is built from 13 residues. CDR1 and CDR2 (germline): SGHVS, FQNEAQ.

The chain carries TRBV15 and TRBJ2-1; 8 nucleotides match TRBD1. Looked up from germline, CDR1 is LNHNV and CDR2 is YYDKDF (reference sequence). The V gene end was trimmed by 0 bases and the J gene end by 0 bases; junction bases not matched to a gene: 13. The CDR3 loop spans 20 amino acids. The CDR3 nucleotides are TGTGCCACCAGCAGAGATAAAGGTTTTGGACAGGGTAGCTCCTACAATGAGCAGTTCTTC. Translated: CATSRDKGFGQGSSYNEQFF.

This clonotype occurred a few times. This chain connects TRBV5-6 to TRBJ2-7; maybe TRBD1 (6 bases). This CDR3 region has 15 residues. Trimming removed 4 bases from V and 6 bases from J, with 20 bases in between. Germline V gives CDR1 SGHDT, CDR2 YYEEEE. Written as DNA, the CDR3 is TGTGCCAGCAGCGGCCCCCCCGACAGGTCAGGCGAGCAGTACTTC. It is translated as CASSGPPDRSGEQYF.

The CDR3 region is CASSQAGTGGATEAFF. The CDR3 bases are TGTGCCAGCAGCCAAGCTGGGACAGGGGGGGCCACTGAAGCTTTCTTT. This sequence joins TRBV3-1 and TRBJ1-1; 11 bases are a match to TRBD1. J was trimmed by 4 bases and V by 1 base; bases with no gene match: 5. This CDR3 is built from 16 residues. Germline CDR1 reads LGHDT; CDR2 reads YNNKEL (reference sequence).

This clonotype was observed at least ten times. The chain has TRBV12-3 or TRBV12-4 and TRBJ2-6; a possible D gene is TRBD1 (5 bases). This CDR3 is built from 16 residues. Trimming removed 3 bases at V and 0 bases at J, with 9 bases between. The CDR3 region is CASSLSGNSGANVLTF. For the CDR3, the DNA is TGTGCCAGCAGTTTGTCAGGGAACTCTGGGGCCAACGTCCTGACTTTC.

Note on this clonotype: At one end, the junction sequence differs from germline, possibly due to a read error. The gene calls are TRBV7-7 and TRBJ2-3, with D unclear. CDR1 is SSHAT, CDR2 FNYEAQ, per germline (reference sequence). The CDR3 totals 14 residues. The CDR3 loop is CASSLFGSADTQYF. The CDR3 bases are TGTGCTAGCAGCTTATTCGGGTCCGCAGATACGCAGTATTTT.

This rearrangement joins TRBV7-2 to TRBJ2-1; the match to TRBD2 covers 11 bases. V was pared by 3 bases and J by 5 bases, with 6 bases of the junction left unmatched. From germline, CDR1 is SGHTA and CDR2 FQGNSA. This CDR3 is 16 amino acids long. The CDR3 protein is CASSLMTSGNHNEQFF. CDR3 coding DNA: TGTGCCAGCAGCTTGATGACTAGCGGGAACCACAATGAGCAGTTCTTC. Together with reference TRBV7-2 and TRBJ2-1, the CDR3 gives the full variable domain: GAGVSQSPSNKVTEKGKDVELRCDPISGHTALYWYRQSLGQGLEFLIYFQGNSAPDKSGLPSDRFSAERTGGSVSTLTIQRTQQEDSAVYLCASSLMTSGNHNEQFFGPGTRLTVL.

The chain recombines TRBV20-1 with TRBJ2-7, with D possibly TRBD1 on 6 matching bases. CDR1 and CDR2 (germline): DFQATT, SNEGSKA (reference sequence). The length of the CDR3 is 14 residues. The V and J ends lost 0 bases and 2 bases respectively, with 11 bases between them. The chain's CDR3 is CSARDRRTAYEQYF. CDR3 in DNA: TGCAGTGCTAGAGATCGGCGGACAGCCTACGAGCAGTACTTC.

This clonotype appeared many times. V usage is TRBV12-3 or TRBV12-4 and J usage is TRBJ2-3; D may be TRBD1 (5 bases). V lost 5 bases to trimming and J lost 1 base, with 7 bases between them. CDR3 length: 13 amino acids. The CDR3 DNA follows: TGTGCCAGCAGTCCACAGGGCACAGATACGCAGTATTTT. It is translated as CASSPQGTDTQYF.

This clonotype was observed a handful of times. The rearrangement links TRBV5-1 to TRBJ1-2, with D perhaps TRBD1 (6 bases). The germline V gene encodes CDR1 SGHRS and CDR2 YFSETQ. V was trimmed by 0 bases and J by 7 bases, leaving 16 bases between them. This CDR3 comprises 15 residues. As DNA, the CDR3 is TGCGCCAGCAGCTTGGATGTGAACAGGGAGGTTGGCTACACCTTC. Its protein is CASSLDVNREVGYTF. Complete variable domain (other parts from reference TRBV5-1 and TRBJ1-2): KAGVTQTPRYLIKTRGQQVTLSCSPISGHRSVSWYQQTPGQGLQFLFEYFSETQRNKGNFPGRFSGRQFSNSRSEMNVSTLELGDSALYLCASSLDVNREVGYTFGSGTRLTVV.

This clonotype was recorded many times. V gene TRBV12-3 or TRBV12-4 combines with J gene TRBJ2-1, with D maybe TRBD2 (6 bases). The CDR3 is made up of 14 amino acids. Trimming shortened V by 2 bases and J by 7 bases, and 12 bases separated the two germline ends. The CDR3 DNA follows: TGTGCCAGCAGTTTATGGACTAACCGGAATGAGCAGTTCTTC. It encodes CASSLWTNRNEQFF.

Only a few counts were recorded for this clonotype. J is TRBJ1-6 and V is TRBV28; 9 bases line up with TRBD1. The CDR3 has 15 amino acids. V was pared by 2 bases and J by 7 bases, with 3 bases of the junction left unmatched. Looked up from germline, CDR1 is MDHEN and CDR2 is SYDVKM. CDR3 nucleotide sequence: TGTGCCAGCAGTTTACCCACAGGGGGCAATTCACCCCTCCACTTT. Its protein is CASSLPTGGNSPLHF.

This sequence joins TRBV9 and TRBJ2-7; no definite D call. V lost 4 bases and J 6 bases, leaving 14 bases between the germline ends. CDR3 size: 13 residues. Germline CDR1 reads SGDLS; CDR2 reads YYNGEE. DNA of the CDR3: TGTGCCAGCAGCCGGACCCTTAATTTCGAGCAGTACTTC. Translation gives CASSRTLNFEQYF.

This chain uses TRBV20-1 with TRBJ2-1, with 8 bases that match TRBD2. V gave up 1 base and J gave up 3 bases; unmatched junction bases: 5. CDR1 and CDR2 from the germline V gene are DFQATT and SNEGSKA (reference sequence). This CDR3 spans 15 amino acids. The CDR3 DNA reads TGCAGTGCTAGAGGCATAGCGGGAAACTACAATGAGCAGTTCTTC. Protein sequence: CSARGIAGNYNEQFF.

This clonotype was observed many times. The chain links TRBV12-3 or TRBV12-4 to TRBJ2-3; D uncertain. The CDR3 has 11 residues. V shed 5 bases and J shed 8 bases, with 8 bases lying between them. CDR3 sequence: CASSLTPTQYF. The CDR3 DNA sequence: TGTGCCAGCAGTCTTACCCCTACGCAGTATTTT.

This clonotype was counted only a few times. The V gene is TRBV12-3 or TRBV12-4, the J gene TRBJ2-5, with D perhaps matching TRBD2 (7 bases). Trimming took 10 bases from V and 5 from J, leaving 17 bases between them. The CDR3 is 13 residues long. CDR3 DNA sequence: TGTGCCACCAAGGGGGGGGGCTGGGAGACCCAGTACTTC. Translating it yields CATKGGGWETQYF.

This clonotype was found a few times. This chain joins TRBV4-2 and TRBJ2-6; perhaps TRBD2 as D (5 bases). CDR1 and CDR2 (germline): LGHNA, YNFKEQ. V gave up 0 bases and J gave up 2 bases, with 8 bases separating them. The CDR3 length is 16 residues. The CDR3 DNA reads as TGTGCCAGCAGCCAAGATCCGGGGACTGGGGCCAACGTCCTGACTTTC. Its translation is CASSQDPGTGANVLTF.

As concerns this clonotype: At one end, the junction sequence differs from germline, possibly due to a read error. V and J are TRBV9 and TRBJ2-3; D remains unclear. There are 12 residues in the CDR3. Germline-derived CDR1 and CDR2 are SGDLS and YYNGEE. The CDR3, as DNA: TGTGCCGGCAGCGTAGCCCCAGATACGCAGTATTTT. It specifies CAGSVAPDTQYF. Supplemented by reference TRBV9 and TRBJ2-3, the full variable domain reads DSGVTQTPKHLITATGQRVTLRCSPRSGDLSVYWYQQSLDQGLQFLIQYYNGEERAKGNILERFSAQQFPDLHSELNLSSLELGDSALYFCAGSVAPDTQYFGPGTRLTVL.

This rearrangement joins TRBV28 to TRBJ2-5, with 11 nucleotides matching TRBD2. CDR3 length equals 20 residues. Trimming cost V 6 bases and J 8 bases; bases outside gene matches: 26. CDR1 is MDHEN and CDR2 is SYDVKM in the germline V gene. CDR3 sequence: CASSPYMGHQTSGAQDTQYF. The CDR3, as DNA: TGTGCCAGCAGCCCCTATATGGGACACCAGACTAGCGGGGCGCAGGATACCCAGTACTTC.

CDR3 coding DNA: TGTGCCAGCAGCCTCAGACGGAACACTGAAGCTTTCTTT. It encodes CASSLRRNTEAFF. The chain recombines TRBV7-2 with TRBJ1-1; D call uncertain. This CDR3 has 13 amino acids. V lost 5 bases and J lost 1, with 8 bases in between. CDR1 is SGHTA, CDR2 FQGNSA, per germline.

The chain is built from TRBV14 and TRBJ2-2; tentatively, D is TRBD2 (5 bases). CDR3 length: 15 amino acids. Trimming removed 2 bases from V and 1 base from J, with 8 bases in between. Per germline, CDR1 SGHDN and CDR2 FVKESK. The CDR3 region is CASSQRTLNTGELFF. CDR3 nucleotides: TGTGCCAGCAGCCAAAGGACTTTGAACACCGGGGAGCTGTTTTTT.

In its sample, this clonotype was seen a few times. The genes are TRBV25-1 and TRBJ2-4; weak D call: TRBD1 (6 bases). The V gene lost 5 bases and the J gene lost 12 bases, with 17 bases spanning the gap. In germline, CDR1 is MGHDK, CDR2 SYGVNS. The CDR3 extends over 13 amino acids. CDR3 in DNA: TGTGCCAGCAGTCAACATGGGGGCACCCCTCAGTACTTC. Translation gives CASSQHGGTPQYF. Variable domain in full (rest from reference TRBV25-1 and TRBJ2-4): EADIYQTPRYLVIGTGKKITLECSQTMGHDKMYWYQQDPGMELHLIHYSYGVNSTEKGDLSSESTVSRIRTEHFPLTLESARPSHTSQYLCASSQHGGTPQYFGAGTRLSVL.

This clonotype was seen more than once but under ten times. The chain carries TRBV5-1 and TRBJ1-2; 7 bases match TRBD1. The germline V gene has CDR1 SGHRS and CDR2 YFSETQ. Trimming at V came to 0 bases and at J to 8 bases, leaving 4 bases not matched to a gene. The CDR3 contains 13 residues. The CDR3 loop is CASSLVEGQGYTF. The CDR3 DNA is TGCGCCAGCAGCTTGGTAGAGGGACAGGGCTACACCTTC.